The 29 T cell receptor beta chains below come from one sample, sequenced in a study of Ad26.COV2.S vaccination and SARS-CoV-2 variants. Indicated treatment: around 19 received Ad26.COV2.S at low or high dose, single or two shots; about 5 received placebo; per-sample allocation not given. Day 63 after the first injection of vaccine or placebo was the sampling time. Assay: immunoSEQ multiplex PCR; the TCRdb copy retains only in-frame clones and omits some. The sample includes roughly 350,000 clones, 80% to 90% of them seen just once. The sample here was peripheral blood, taken in a trial of Ad26.COV2.S vaccine versus placebo. The receptors shown here come from a person between 18 and 65 years old who received the Ad26.COV2.S COVID-19 vaccine or a placebo.

The chain combines TRBV5-1 with TRBJ2-7, with 7 bases fitting TRBD1. Losses at the gene ends were 0 bases for V and 3 bases for J; bases not matched to a gene: 3. Germline values: CDR1 SGHRS, CDR2 YFSETQ. The CDR3 sequence is 14 residues long. CDR3 nucleotide sequence: TGCGCCAGCAGCTTGGGACAGGGCAACTACGAGCAGTACTTC. Its protein product is CASSLGQGNYEQYF.

The V and J genes are TRBV5-1 and TRBJ2-3, with a weak D call TRBD2 (6 bases). V was pared by 5 bases and J by 0 bases, with 16 bases between. This CDR3 spans 16 amino acids. Germline V gives CDR1 SGHRS, CDR2 YFSETQ. This chain's CDR3 is CASRHAGNPSTDTQYF. Written as DNA, the CDR3 is TGCGCCAGCAGACACGCGGGGAATCCAAGCACAGATACGCAGTATTTT.

The V and J genes are TRBV27 and TRBJ2-7; 7 nucleotides align to TRBD2. Trimming at V came to 3 bases and at J to 6 bases, leaving 11 bases not matched to a gene. This CDR3 is built from 15 residues. Germline CDR1 and CDR2: MNHEY and SMNVEV (reference sequence). As DNA, the CDR3 is TGTGCCAGCAGTTTGGGGCGGGAGAGCACGATCGAGCAGTACTTC. Its translation is CASSLGRESTIEQYF.

The gene calls are TRBV7-9 and TRBJ1-3; D is perhaps TRBD1 (6 bases). This CDR3 region has 17 residues. V shed 4 bases and J shed 0 bases, with 16 bases lying between them. Per the germline V gene, CDR1 is SEHNR and CDR2 is FQNEAQ (reference sequence). The CDR3 DNA is TGTGCCAGCAGCTCCGGACAGTCACGACTCTCTGGAAACACCATATATTTT. Its protein is CASSSGQSRLSGNTIYF.

The V and J genes are TRBV7-2 and TRBJ2-7; D may be TRBD2 (6 bases). Trimming removed 2 bases at V and 2 bases at J, with 13 bases between. Germline CDR1 SGHTA, CDR2 FQGNSA. CDR3 length: 15 amino acids. This CDR3 is CASSLTGTEPYEQYF. CDR3 coding DNA: TGTGCCAGCAGCTTAACTGGGACTGAGCCCTACGAGCAGTACTTC.

This sequence joins TRBV19 and TRBJ1-5; 7 positions match TRBD1. This CDR3 has 13 amino acids. Germline V CDR1 and CDR2: LNHDA, SQIVND (reference sequence). The V and J ends lost 5 bases and 6 bases, in that order; junction bases with no gene match: 4. The CDR3 here is CASSGQGGQPQHF. The DNA of the CDR3 is TGTGCCAGTAGTGGGCAGGGGGGTCAGCCCCAGCATTTT.

The genes are TRBV5-1 and TRBJ2-2; the D is unclear. From germline, CDR1 is SGHRS and CDR2 YFSETQ. The length of the CDR3 is 16 residues. Trimming took off 2 bases at V and 1 base at J, with 12 bases between the two ends. CDR3 nucleotides: TGCGCCAGCAGCTTAAGGGTCCAGATGAACACCGGGGAGCTGTTTTTT. Translated: CASSLRVQMNTGELFF. Based on the CDR3 plus reference TRBV5-1 and TRBJ2-2, the full variable domain is KAGVTQTPRYLIKTRGQQVTLSCSPISGHRSVSWYQQTPGQGLQFLFEYFSETQRNKGNFPGRFSGRQFSNSRSEMNVSTLELGDSALYLCASSLRVQMNTGELFFGEGSRLTVL.

Only one count was recorded for this clone. J is TRBJ2-7 and V is TRBV28, with 11 bases matching TRBD2. V shed 5 bases and J 5 bases; nucleotides not matched to a gene: 8. CDR1 is MDHEN and CDR2 is SYDVKM in the germline V gene. The length of the CDR3 is 15 residues. The CDR3 protein is CASSPASGRKDEQYF. The DNA of the CDR3 is TGTGCCAGCAGTCCCGCTAGCGGGAGGAAAGACGAGCAGTACTTC.

The chain combines TRBV6-1 with TRBJ2-7, with TRBD2 matching 9 bases. CDR3 size: 16 residues. Per germline, CDR1 MNHNS and CDR2 SASEGT. The V gene end was trimmed by 3 bases and the J gene end by 0 bases; junction bases not matched to a gene: 6. CDR3 coding DNA: TGTGCCAGCAGTGAGGGTAGCGGGGGCCTCTCCTACGAGCAGTACTTC. Translating it yields CASSEGSGGLSYEQYF.

The V call is TRBV11-2, the J call TRBJ2-3; D may be TRBD1 or TRBD2 (6 bases each). In germline, CDR1 is SGHAT, CDR2 FQNNGV. Trimming pared 8 bases from V and 1 base from J, leaving 19 bases between. The length of the CDR3 is 16 residues. The chain's CDR3 is CASLGLGGRGTDTQYF. The CDR3 DNA follows: TGTGCCAGCTTAGGGTTGGGGGGCAGGGGCACAGATACGCAGTATTTT.

The chain links TRBV10-1 to TRBJ2-7; 7 bases match TRBD2. The germline V gene has CDR1 WNHNN and CDR2 SYGVQD (reference sequence). V trimming: 2 bases; J trimming: 3 bases; junction bases outside the gene matches: 7. CDR3 length: 15 residues. CDR3 region: CASSEGIGGNYEQYF. The DNA of the CDR3 is TGCGCCAGCAGTGAGGGCATCGGGGGGAACTACGAGCAGTACTTC.

The chain combines TRBV4-3 with TRBJ2-2, with D unresolved. The ends were cut back, 1 base at V and 6 bases at J, with 9 bases in the middle. The germline V gene encodes CDR1 LGHNA and CDR2 YSLEER. The length of the CDR3 is 14 residues. In DNA, the CDR3 is TGCGCCAGCAGCCAAGTTAGTCCCCCCGGGGAGCTGTTTTTT. Protein product: CASSQVSPPGELFF.

The chain joins TRBV4-3 to TRBJ2-2; 12 bases line up with TRBD1. This CDR3 is built from 18 residues. Germline CDR1 LGHNA, CDR2 YSLEER. The V and J ends lost 0 bases and 6 bases, in that order; junction bases with no gene match: 8. CDR3 nucleotide sequence: TGCGCCAGCAGCCAAGAGTTCGGGACAGGGGGCTTCCCCGGGGAGCTGTTTTTT. The encoded protein is CASSQEFGTGGFPGELFF.

This clone was counted a single time. The chain has TRBV2 and TRBJ2-7; TRBD2 matches 8 bases. CDR1 is SNHLY, CDR2 FYNNEI, per germline. This CDR3 comprises 14 residues. V was pared by 4 bases and J by 0 bases, with 2 bases of the junction left unmatched. In DNA form, the CDR3 reads TGTGCCAGCAGTGGACTAGCGAGCTCCTACGAGCAGTACTTC. Translating it yields CASSGLASSYEQYF.

The chain recombines TRBV4-3 with TRBJ2-1; D is unclear. From germline, CDR1 is LGHNA and CDR2 YSLEER. Trimming pared 0 bases from V and 6 bases from J, leaving 6 bases between. The CDR3 is 13 amino acids. The CDR3 loop is CASSQESGNEQFF. CDR3 DNA sequence: TGCGCCAGCAGCCAAGAATCCGGCAATGAGCAGTTCTTC.

The chain carries TRBV11-2 and TRBJ1-3; D possibly corresponds to TRBD1 (5 bases). Germline lookup yields CDR1 SGHAT and CDR2 FQNNGV. This CDR3 spans 16 amino acids. The V gene lost 5 bases and the J gene lost 0 bases, with 14 bases spanning the gap. CDR3: CASSREGLYSGNTIYF. The DNA for the CDR3 is TGTGCCAGCAGCAGGGAGGGGTTATACTCTGGAAACACCATATATTTT.

Here the CDR3 DNA reads TGTGCCAGCAGTTTAGAAGGGAGGCAGACCCAGTACTTC. Protein: CASSLEGRQTQYF. V gene TRBV27 combines with J gene TRBJ2-5; D might be TRBD2 (6 bases). The germline gives CDR1 MNHEY, CDR2 SMNVEV (reference sequence). CDR3 length equals 13 residues. The V and J ends lost 2 bases and 6 bases respectively, with 10 bases between them.

The chain recombines TRBV7-9 with TRBJ2-5, with TRBD1 matching over 9 bases. J was trimmed by 4 bases and V by 3 bases; bases with no gene match: 0. The CDR3 totals 13 residues. Per germline, CDR1 SEHNR and CDR2 FQNEAQ (reference sequence). The chain's CDR3 is CASSLTGGETQYF. CDR3 bases: TGTGCCAGCAGCTTGACAGGGGGAGAGACCCAGTACTTC.

The CDR3 region has the DNA TGTGCCATCAGTGAGTCCCGGGACAGGGGTAGTAGGACTAATGAAAAACTGTTTTTT. It translates to CAISESRDRGSRTNEKLFF. The rearrangement uses TRBV10-3 and TRBJ1-4, with 10 bases that match TRBD1. This CDR3 has 19 residues. V was pared by 0 bases and J by 2 bases, with 9 bases of the junction left unmatched. From germline, CDR1 is ENHRY and CDR2 SYGVKD.

This clone was detected only once. The chain links TRBV5-5 to TRBJ2-7; perhaps D is TRBD1 or TRBD2 (5 bases each). Trimming took 4 bases from V and 7 from J, leaving 18 bases between them. This CDR3 contains 14 residues. CDR1 and CDR2 from the germline V gene are SGHKS and YYEKEE (reference sequence). The CDR3 spells CASSIGTQWQEQYF. The CDR3 bases are TGTGCCAGCAGCATCGGGACGCAATGGCAGGAGCAGTACTTC.

V gene TRBV2 combines with J gene TRBJ1-4; D may be TRBD1 (5 bases). Between the trimmed V and J ends, which lost 1 base and 7 bases, there was a span of 19 bases. The germline gives CDR1 SNHLY, CDR2 FYNNEI. CDR3 length equals 17 residues. In DNA form, the CDR3 reads TGTGCCAGCAGTGAAGAAAGCAGCTGGGACTTGGGTGAAAAACTGTTTTTT. It specifies CASSEESSWDLGEKLFF.

CDR3 region: CASSSRQGTDTEAFF. The CDR3 coding sequence is TGTGCCAGCAGCTCCCGACAGGGGACTGACACTGAAGCTTTCTTT. The chain combines TRBV9 with TRBJ1-1; 8 bases fit TRBD1. V was clipped by 4 bases and J by 3 bases; unmatched bases: 8. This CDR3 contains 15 residues. Germline assignment: CDR1 SGDLS and CDR2 YYNGEE.

CDR3 sequence: CASSSMDRAHYGYTF. CDR3 bases: TGTGCCAGTAGTTCGATGGACAGGGCCCACTATGGCTACACCTTC. The chain carries TRBV19 and TRBJ1-2; 8 bases match TRBD1. Per the germline V gene, CDR1 is LNHDA and CDR2 is SQIVND (reference sequence). The CDR3 has 15 amino acids. The V gene end was trimmed by 5 bases and the J gene end by 3 bases; junction bases not matched to a gene: 8.

The rearrangement joins TRBV7-9 to TRBJ2-1, with D tentatively TRBD2 (6 bases). The V end lost 6 bases, the J end lost 7 bases, and 13 bases lay between the germline ends. The CDR3 is 13 residues long. The germline V gene has CDR1 SEHNR and CDR2 FQNEAQ (reference sequence). CDR3 DNA: TGTGCCAGCAGGGAGACTAGTCGTAATGAGCAGTTCTTC. Protein: CASRETSRNEQFF.

V is TRBV7-3 and J is TRBJ2-3; 8 bases match TRBD1. Germline V CDR1 and CDR2: SGHTA, FQGTGA. Unmatched junction bases numbered 3, after V lost 8 bases and J lost 5 bases. CDR3 length: 12 amino acids. The DNA of the CDR3 is TGTGCCAGCGGACAGGGAGGAGATACGCAGTATTTT. This gives the protein CASGQGGDTQYF.

This chain uses TRBV9 with TRBJ2-7; 9 positions agree with TRBD1. The CDR3 loop spans 16 amino acids. The V segment lost 1 base and the J segment 6 bases; nucleotides outside the gene matches: 11. Germline-derived CDR1 and CDR2 are SGDLS and YYNGEE. In DNA form, the CDR3 reads TGTGCCAGCAGCGTAAAGAGTACAGGGGGCGCGGGCGAGCAGTACTTC. Translated, it gives CASSVKSTGGAGEQYF.

The chain couples TRBV7-2 to TRBJ1-1; 7 positions match TRBD1. This CDR3 contains 14 residues. Germline V gene data show CDR1 as SGHTA and CDR2 as FQGNSA. The trim removed 3 bases at V and 1 base at J, leaving 2 bases unmatched. CDR3 region: CASSLGQPNTEAFF. For the CDR3, the DNA is TGTGCCAGCAGCTTGGGACAGCCGAACACTGAAGCTTTCTTT. The whole variable domain, filled in from reference TRBV7-2 and TRBJ1-1, reads GAGVSQSPSNKVTEKGKDVELRCDPISGHTALYWYRQSLGQGLEFLIYFQGNSAPDKSGLPSDRFSAERTGGSVSTLTIQRTQQEDSAVYLCASSLGQPNTEAFFGQGTRLTVV.

The gene calls are TRBV7-2 and TRBJ2-7; 9 nucleotides align to TRBD1. Germline V gives CDR1 SGHTA, CDR2 FQGNSA. Trimming at V came to 5 bases and at J to 2 bases, leaving 7 bases not matched to a gene. The CDR3 runs to 15 residues. Here the CDR3 reads CASSQFDRGAYEQYF. Here the CDR3 DNA reads TGTGCCAGCAGCCAGTTTGACAGGGGGGCCTACGAGCAGTACTTC.

The chain joins TRBV19 to TRBJ1-1; D might be TRBD1 (6 bases). In germline, CDR1 is LNHDA, CDR2 SQIVND (reference sequence). The V end was cut by 7 bases, the J end by 4 bases, with 19 bases between. The CDR3 has 15 amino acids. The CDR3 nucleotides read TGTGCCAGTACCCTCTATTTAACAGGGAGCACTGAAGCTTTCTTT. Its translation is CASTLYLTGSTEAFF.